The source of this T cell receptor (beta chain) is a study of graft-versus-host responses after intestinal transplantation. General study findings and limits: Some GvH clones appeared in ileal mucosa or blood before recipient bone marrow. In patients with graft-donor T cell macrochimerism, allograft graft-versus-host to host-versus-graft clonal ratios were high.

Points on this clone: Its specificity is not known.

Sequencing was performed with immunoSEQ multiplex PCR; in TCRdb, only in-frame clones are kept and a portion is missing. The table lists tens of thousands of clones, around nine tenths of them singletons. CDR3 length: 15 residues. The genes are TRBV21-1 and TRBJ2-1; TRBD1 is taken as the D call from the table, unchecked against the DNA. TRBV21-1 is tagged as a pseudogene. The material was unstimulated CD8+ T cells sorted from spleen or lymph node cells, obtained before intestinal transplant. This TCR was sampled from a human donor who received an intestinal transplant. The CDR3 is CASSKPGQGSNEQFF. The CDR3, as DNA: TGTGCCAGCAGCAAACCGGGACAGGGAAGCAATGAGCAGTTCTTC.